The 4 T cell receptor beta chains below come from one sample, sequenced in a study of T-cell memory formation after mild COVID-19. MiXCR was run by TCRdb on the 5' RACE reads, yielding one entry per CDR3 protein. Of roughly 350,000 distinct CDR3 sequences in the sample, over 25% were seen once. Sequencing used PBMCs or a T cell subset sorted from them (not recorded which). Every receptor here comes from an adult woman who had mild COVID-19 (a few samples of this study predate the infection). Cell type and time point are not known.

CDR3 nucleotide sequence: TGCAGCGCAGACATCGTCTATGGCTACACCTTC. This sequence encodes CSADIVYGYTF. The V call is TRBV29-1, the J call TRBJ1-2; D uncertain. V was clipped by 7 bases and J by 4 bases, with 10 bases between them. CDR1 and CDR2 (germline): SQVTM, ANQGSEA. The CDR3 is made up of 11 amino acids.

This chain links TRBV2 with TRBJ2-3, with D uncertain. The CDR3 runs 12 residues. Trimming took off 3 bases at V and 4 bases at J, with 5 bases between the two ends. Germline CDR1 is SNHLY and CDR2 is FYNNEI. CDR3 sequence: CASSDPPDTQYF. The CDR3 DNA reads as TGTGCCAGCAGTGACCCCCCAGATACGCAGTATTTT.

The J gene is TRBJ1-5, the V gene TRBV24-1; 10 positions match TRBD1. The germline V gene encodes CDR1 KGHDR and CDR2 SFDVKD. Trimming removed 7 bases from V and 3 bases from J; junction bases left unmatched: 8. The CDR3 runs to 16 residues. The CDR3 is CATSDSGTGVNQPQHF. CDR3 nucleotide sequence: TGTGCCACCAGCGACTCCGGGACAGGGGTCAATCAGCCCCAGCATTTT.

CDR3 bases: TGTGCCAGCAGCAGGGACAGCTACGGGGGCTATGGCTACACCTTC. Protein product: CASSRDSYGGYGYTF. V usage is TRBV6-6 and J usage is TRBJ1-2; TRBD1 matches at 7 bases. The CDR3 has 15 amino acids. The V gene's germline CDR1 is MNHNY and CDR2 SVGAGI (reference sequence). The V segment lost 6 bases and the J segment 4 bases; nucleotides outside the gene matches: 11.